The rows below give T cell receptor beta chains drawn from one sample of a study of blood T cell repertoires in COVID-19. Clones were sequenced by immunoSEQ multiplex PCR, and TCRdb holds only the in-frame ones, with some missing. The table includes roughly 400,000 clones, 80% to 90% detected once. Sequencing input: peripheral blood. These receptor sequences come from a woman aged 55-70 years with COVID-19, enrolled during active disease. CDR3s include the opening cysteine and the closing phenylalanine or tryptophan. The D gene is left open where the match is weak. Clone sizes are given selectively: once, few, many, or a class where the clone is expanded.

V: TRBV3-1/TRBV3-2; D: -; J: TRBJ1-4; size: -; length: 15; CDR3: CASSPSDRPNEKLFF; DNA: TGTGCCAGCAGCCCCTCAGACAGGCCCAATGAAAAACTGTTTTTT
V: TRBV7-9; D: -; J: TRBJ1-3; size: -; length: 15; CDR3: CASSLYGGSGNTIYF; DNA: TGTGCCAGCAGCTTGTACGGGGGTTCTGGAAACACCATATATTTT
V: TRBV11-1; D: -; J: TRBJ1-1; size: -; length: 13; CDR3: CASRQEMNTEAFF; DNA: TGTGCCAGCAGACAGGAGATGAACACTGAAGCTTTCTTT
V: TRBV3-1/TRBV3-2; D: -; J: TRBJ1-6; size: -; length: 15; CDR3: CASSQEYRMNSPLHF; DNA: TGTGCCAGCAGCCAAGAGTACAGAATGAATTCACCCCTCCACTTT
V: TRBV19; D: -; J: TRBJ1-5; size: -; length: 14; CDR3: CASSILFSNQPQHF; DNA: TGTGCCAGTAGTATTCTCTTTAGCAATCAGCCCCAGCATTTT
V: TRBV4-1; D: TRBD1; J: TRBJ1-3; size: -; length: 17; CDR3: CASSQEVGGGGGNTIYF; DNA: TGCGCCAGCAGCCAAGAAGTTGGAGGGGGCGGTGGAAACACCATATATTTT
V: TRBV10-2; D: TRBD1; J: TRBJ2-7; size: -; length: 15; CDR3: CASTRQGQGGYEQYF; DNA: TGCGCCAGCACCCGTCAGGGACAGGGAGGATACGAGCAGTACTTC
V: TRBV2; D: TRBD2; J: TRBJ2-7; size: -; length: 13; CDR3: CASRLASSYEQYF; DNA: TGTGCCAGCAGACTAGCGAGCTCCTACGAGCAGTACTTC
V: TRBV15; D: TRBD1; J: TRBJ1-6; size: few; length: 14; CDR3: CATSPQGANSPLHF; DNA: TGTGCCACCAGTCCACAGGGGGCGAATTCACCCCTCCACTTT
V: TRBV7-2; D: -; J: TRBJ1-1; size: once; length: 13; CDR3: CASSSRSIGEAFF; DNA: TGTGCCAGCAGCTCCAGGTCGATCGGAGAAGCTTTCTTT
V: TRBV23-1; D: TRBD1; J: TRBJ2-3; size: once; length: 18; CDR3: CASSQSVIDRAGTDTQYF; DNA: TGCGCCAGCAGTCAATCGGTTATCGACAGGGCCGGGACAGATACGCAGTATTTT
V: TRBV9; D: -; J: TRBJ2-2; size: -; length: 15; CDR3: CASSKLDSGTGELFF; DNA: TGTGCCAGCAGCAAACTAGATTCGGGCACCGGGGAGCTGTTTTTT
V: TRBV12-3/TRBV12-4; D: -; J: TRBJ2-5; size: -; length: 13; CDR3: CASSPGVAAPQYF; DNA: TGTGCCAGCAGCCCAGGGGTGGCCGCCCCCCAGTACTTC
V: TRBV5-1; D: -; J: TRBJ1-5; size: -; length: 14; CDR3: CASSLTGGNQPQHF; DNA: TGCGCCAGCAGCTTGACAGGTGGGAATCAGCCCCAGCATTTT
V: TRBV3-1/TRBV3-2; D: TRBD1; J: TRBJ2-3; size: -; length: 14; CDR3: CASSRTGGPLAQYF; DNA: TGTGCCAGCAGCCGAACAGGGGGGCCCTTAGCGCAGTATTTT
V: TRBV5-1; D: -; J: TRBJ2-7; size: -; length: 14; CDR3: CASSLRQGGDEQYF; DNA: TGCGCCAGCAGCTTGCGCCAAGGGGGTGACGAGCAGTACTTC
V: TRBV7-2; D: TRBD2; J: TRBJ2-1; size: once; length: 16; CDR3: CASSLASGGEYNEQFF; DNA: TGTGCCAGCAGCTTAGCCAGCGGGGGGGAATACAATGAGCAGTTCTTC
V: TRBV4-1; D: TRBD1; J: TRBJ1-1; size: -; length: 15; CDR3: CASSQPDRVNTEAFF; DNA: TGCGCCAGCAGCCAACCTGACAGGGTGAACACTGAAGCTTTCTTT
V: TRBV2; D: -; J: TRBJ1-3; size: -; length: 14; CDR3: CASTAGYSGNTIYF; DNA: TGTGCCAGCACAGCGGGTTACTCTGGAAACACCATATATTTT
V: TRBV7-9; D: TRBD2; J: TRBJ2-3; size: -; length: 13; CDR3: CASSKAGGDTQYF; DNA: TGTGCCAGCAGCAAGGCGGGGGGAGATACGCAGTATTTT
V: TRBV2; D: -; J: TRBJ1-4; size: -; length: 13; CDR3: CASSENRNEKLFF; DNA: TGTGCCAGCAGTGAAAACAGAAATGAAAAACTGTTTTTT
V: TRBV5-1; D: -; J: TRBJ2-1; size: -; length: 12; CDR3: CASSIRGDEQFF; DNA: TGCGCCAGCAGCATCAGGGGTGATGAGCAGTTCTTC
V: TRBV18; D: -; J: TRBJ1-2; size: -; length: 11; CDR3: CASSDRYGYTF; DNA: TGTGCCAGCTCAGACAGATATGGCTACACCTTC
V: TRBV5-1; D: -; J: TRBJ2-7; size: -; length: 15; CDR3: CASSLGGETYYEQYF; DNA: TGCGCCAGCAGCTTGGGCGGGGAGACATACTACGAGCAGTACTTC
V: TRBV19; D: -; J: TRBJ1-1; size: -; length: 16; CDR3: CASSPQGTGGNTEAFF; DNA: TGTGCCAGTAGTCCCCAGGGAACGGGGGGGAACACTGAAGCTTTCTTT
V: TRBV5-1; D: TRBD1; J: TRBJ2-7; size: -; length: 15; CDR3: CASSLTDRGFYEQYF; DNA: TGCGCCAGCAGCTTAACCGACAGGGGCTTCTACGAGCAGTACTTC
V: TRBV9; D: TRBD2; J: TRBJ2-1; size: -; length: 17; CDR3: CASSVVGGAGLGNEQFF; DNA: TGTGCCAGCAGCGTAGTCGGGGGGGCTGGTCTTGGGAATGAGCAGTTCTTC
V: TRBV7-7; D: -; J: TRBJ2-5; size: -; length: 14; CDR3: CASSFLGGQETQYF; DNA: TGTGCTAGCAGCTTCCTTGGCGGACAAGAGACCCAGTACTTC
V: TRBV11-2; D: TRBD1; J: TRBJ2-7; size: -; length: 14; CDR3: CASSSTGQGYEQYF; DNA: TGTGCCAGCAGCTCCACGGGACAGGGCTACGAGCAGTACTTC
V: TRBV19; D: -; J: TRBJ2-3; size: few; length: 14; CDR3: CASTRQASTDTQYF; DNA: TGTGCCAGTACGAGACAGGCCAGCACAGATACGCAGTATTTT
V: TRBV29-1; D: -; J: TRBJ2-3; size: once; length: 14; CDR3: CSVGVVASTDTQYF; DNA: TGCAGCGTTGGAGTCGTTGCTAGCACAGATACGCAGTATTTT
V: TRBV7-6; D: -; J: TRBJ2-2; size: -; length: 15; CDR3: CASGRRGRNTGELFF; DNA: TGTGCCAGCGGCCGCAGGGGCCGTAACACCGGGGAGCTGTTTTTT
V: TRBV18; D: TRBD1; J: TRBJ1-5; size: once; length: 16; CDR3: CASSSGQGAPDQPQHF; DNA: TGTGCCAGCTCGTCGGGACAGGGGGCACCCGATCAGCCCCAGCATTTT
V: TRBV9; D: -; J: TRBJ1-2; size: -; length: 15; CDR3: CASSTQQGFDYGYTF; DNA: TGTGCCAGCAGCACCCAACAGGGCTTCGACTATGGCTACACCTTC
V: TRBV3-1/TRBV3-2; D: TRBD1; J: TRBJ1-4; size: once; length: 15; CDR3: CASSQDRRGDEKLFF; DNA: TGTGCCAGCAGCCAAGATCGCAGGGGGGATGAAAAACTGTTTTTT
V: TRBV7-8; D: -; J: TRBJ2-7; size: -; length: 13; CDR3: CASSLPGQHEQYF; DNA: TGTGCCAGCAGCTTACCGGGACAACACGAGCAGTACTTC
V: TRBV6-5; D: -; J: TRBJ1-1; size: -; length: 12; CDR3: CATRTTNTEAFF; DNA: TGTGCCACCAGGACAACCAACACTGAAGCTTTCTTT
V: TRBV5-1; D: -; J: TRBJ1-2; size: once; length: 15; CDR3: CASSPYSGTSYGYTF; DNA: TGCGCCAGCAGCCCCTACTCCGGGACAAGCTATGGCTACACCTTC
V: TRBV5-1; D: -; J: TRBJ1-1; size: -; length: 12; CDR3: CASSSGGEKAFF; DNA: TGCGCCAGCAGCTCCGGAGGGGAGAAAGCTTTCTTT
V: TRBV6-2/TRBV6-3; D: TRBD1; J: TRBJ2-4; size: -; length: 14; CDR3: CASSSQGARNIQYF; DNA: TGTGCCAGCAGTTCACAGGGGGCCCGGAACATTCAGTACTTC
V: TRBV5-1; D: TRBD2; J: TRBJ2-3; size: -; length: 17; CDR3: CASSPRGGQVRTDTQYF; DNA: TGCGCCAGCAGTCCCCGCGGGGGGCAGGTGCGCACAGATACGCAGTATTTT
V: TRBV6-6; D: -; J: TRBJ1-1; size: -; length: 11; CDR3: CAAGVITEAFF; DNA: TGTGCCGCCGGGGTTATTACTGAAGCTTTCTTT
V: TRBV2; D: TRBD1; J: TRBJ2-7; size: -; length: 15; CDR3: CASSDPGQVAYEQYF; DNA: TGTGCCAGCAGCGACCCGGGACAGGTCGCCTACGAGCAGTACTTC
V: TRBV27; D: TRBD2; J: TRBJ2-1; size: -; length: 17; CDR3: CASSAMSGGAPYNEQFF; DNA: TGTGCCAGCAGTGCTATGAGCGGGGGGGCCCCCTACAATGAGCAGTTCTTC